These 22 T cell receptor beta chains came from one sample sequenced in a study of shared clonotypes between healthy human individuals. Naive CD8 cells were CD45RO-negative, positively selected for CCR7, excluding terminally differentiated effector memory CD45RA+ cells. Measured with immunoSEQ multiplex PCR; TCRdb has only the in-frame clones, and not every one. Here the sample spans 650,000 to 800,000 clones, under 95% being singletons. The specimen was naive CD8+ T cells sorted from blood. The receptor source for this set is a man in his thirties or forties in good health.

This clone came up a few times. This chain links TRBV11-2 with TRBJ1-2; 10 nucleotides match TRBD1. V lost 10 bases, J lost 7 bases, and 9 bases stayed unmatched. The CDR3 loop spans 13 amino acids. CDR1 and CDR2 from the germline V gene are SGHAT and FQNNGV. DNA of the CDR3: TGTGCCATCTACTCCGGGACAGGGGTTGGCTACACCTTC. Amino acid sequence: CAIYSGTGVGYTF.

The CDR3 spells CASSFEGKNTEAFF. The CDR3 coding sequence is TGTGCCAGCAGCTTTGAAGGGAAGAACACTGAAGCTTTCTTT. V gene TRBV7-9 combines with J gene TRBJ1-1, with D unclear. The CDR3 consists of 14 residues. Germline V gene data show CDR1 as SEHNR and CDR2 as FQNEAQ (reference sequence). V lost 3 bases and J 1 base, leaving 9 bases between the germline ends.

This clone appeared a single time. This chain links TRBV11-2 with TRBJ2-5; possibly TRBD1 for D (5 bases). Germline V lookup: CDR1 SGHAT, CDR2 FQNNGV. CDR3 length: 15 residues. Deletions cut 4 bases from V and 1 base from J, with 13 bases between. The CDR3, as DNA: TGTGCCAGCAGCTACTCTATCAGGGTCCAAGAGACCCAGTACTTC. Translation: CASSYSIRVQETQYF.

J is TRBJ2-1 and V is TRBV7-9, with 7 bases aligning to TRBD1. CDR1 is SEHNR, CDR2 FQNEAQ, per germline (reference sequence). V shed 5 bases, J shed 2 bases, and the junction held 12 bases outside the gene matches. There are 17 residues in the CDR3. CDR3 sequence reads: CASSPWGQYGTYNEQFF. CDR3 coding DNA: TGTGCCAGCAGCCCCTGGGGACAGTACGGGACCTACAATGAGCAGTTCTTC.

The chain has TRBV10-2 and TRBJ1-5; D is undetermined. The CDR3 runs to 13 residues. V dropped 2 bases and J dropped 1 base, with 3 bases sitting between them. Germline values: CDR1 WSHSY, CDR2 SAAADI. CDR3 coding DNA: TGCGCCAGCAGTGAGGGGAGCAATCAGCCCCAGCATTTT. This codes for CASSEGSNQPQHF.

The chain combines TRBV28 with TRBJ1-3; no clear D. V shed 6 bases and J shed 0 bases, with 9 bases lying between them. The CDR3 is 14 residues long. The germline CDR1 and CDR2 sequences are MDHEN and SYDVKM. This CDR3 reads CASRPYSSGNTIYF. The CDR3 nucleotides read TGTGCCAGCAGACCGTACAGCTCTGGAAACACCATATATTTT.

The count of this clone is one. The gene calls are TRBV6-1 and TRBJ1-1, with 10 bases fitting TRBD1. Trimming cost V 4 bases and J 7 bases; bases outside gene matches: 6. Germline CDR1 reads MNHNS; CDR2 reads SASEGT. The CDR3 spans 14 residues. The CDR3 DNA reads TGTGCCAGCAGTGGGACAGGGGGTGGTGGTGAAGCTTTCTTT. It yields the protein CASSGTGGGGEAFF.

The J gene is TRBJ2-7, the V gene TRBV28; TRBD1 matches at 7 bases. The CDR3 sequence is 14 residues long. With V trimmed by 6 bases and J by 2 bases, 7 bases remained unmatched. Germline V gene data show CDR1 as MDHEN and CDR2 as SYDVKM. The CDR3 bases are TGTGCCAGCAGCCCGACAGGGTCCCCCTACGAGCAGTACTTC. Translating it yields CASSPTGSPYEQYF.

A single count supports this clone. The sample has other DNA sequences that encode this CDR3 too. V usage is TRBV7-9 and J usage is TRBJ1-1; D unclear. CDR3 length: 12 amino acids. The germline V gene encodes CDR1 SEHNR and CDR2 FQNEAQ (reference sequence). V was pared by 3 bases and J by 4 bases, with 6 bases between. The CDR3 region is CASSLGFTEAFF. The CDR3 nucleotides read TGTGCCAGCAGCTTGGGTTTCACTGAAGCTTTCTTT.

The chain couples TRBV4-2 to TRBJ2-7, with 9 bases identical to TRBD2. The V gene's germline CDR1 is LGHNA and CDR2 YNFKEQ. V lost 0 bases, J lost 0 bases, and 3 bases stayed unmatched. This CDR3 region has 16 residues. CDR3 loop: CASSQESGRFSYEQYF. CDR3 in DNA: TGTGCCAGCAGCCAAGAAAGCGGGAGGTTCTCCTACGAGCAGTACTTC.

The chain carries TRBV9 and TRBJ2-1; TRBD2 aligns across 9 bases. Germline loops: CDR1 SGDLS, CDR2 YYNGEE. CDR3 length equals 14 residues. V dropped 8 bases and J dropped 0; count of bases not matched to a gene: 3. The CDR3 bases are TGTGCCAGTACAGCGGGAGGCTCCTACAATGAGCAGTTCTTC. Amino acid sequence: CASTAGGSYNEQFF.

Many counts were recorded for this clone. The V gene is TRBV6-4, the J gene TRBJ2-3, with D possibly matching TRBD2 (6 bases). The CDR3 covers 14 residues. Per the germline V gene, CDR1 is MRHNA and CDR2 is SNTAGT. Deletions cut 4 bases from V and 0 bases from J, with 8 bases between. The CDR3 DNA reads as TGTGCCAGCAGTGCCGGGACTAGCACAGATACGCAGTATTTT. It specifies CASSAGTSTDTQYF.

V and J are TRBV9 and TRBJ2-1, with D possibly matching TRBD2 (6 bases). Germline V gene lookup returns CDR1 SGDLS and CDR2 YYNGEE. Trimming took 4 bases from V and 0 from J, leaving 11 bases between them. This CDR3 comprises 15 residues. DNA of the CDR3: TGTGCCAGCAGCCTCGCCGGGAGCTCCTACAATGAGCAGTTCTTC. Translated, it gives CASSLAGSSYNEQFF.

The chain carries TRBV7-9 and TRBJ2-7; D possibly corresponds to TRBD1 (5 bases). The CDR3 is 16 amino acids. CDR1 and CDR2 (germline): SEHNR, FQNEAQ (reference sequence). V was pared by 5 bases and J by 4 bases, with 21 bases between. CDR3 nucleotides: TGTGCCAGCAGCCCCGCCCGGGCAGGGAATAATTACGAGCAGTACTTC. It is translated as CASSPARAGNNYEQYF.

The genes are TRBV7-3 and TRBJ2-1; no reliable D call. Germline CDR1 SGHTA, CDR2 FQGTGA. CDR3 length: 16 amino acids. V was shortened by 5 bases and J by 0 bases, with 14 bases between the two germline ends. Written as DNA, the CDR3 is TGTGCCAGCAGCCACGTAGGCGGCAGCTCCTACAATGAGCAGTTCTTC. It encodes CASSHVGGSSYNEQFF.

The chain links TRBV18 to TRBJ2-7, with 12 bases matching TRBD2. The CDR3 sequence is 16 residues long. CDR1 and CDR2 from the germline V gene are KGHSH and LQKENI. Trimming at V came to 1 base and at J to 5 bases, leaving 6 bases not matched to a gene. CDR3 sequence: CASSPLTSGSSDEQYF. CDR3 nucleotides: TGTGCCAGCTCACCACTGACTAGCGGGAGTAGCGACGAGCAGTACTTC. The entire variable domain, with the rest obtained from reference TRBV18 and TRBJ2-7, is as follows: NAGVMQNPRHLVRRRGQEARLRCSPMKGHSHVYWYRQLPEEGLKFMVYLQKENIIDESGMPKERFSAEFPKEGPSILRIQQVVRGDSAAYFCASSPLTSGSSDEQYFGPGTRLTVT.

V usage is TRBV28 and J usage is TRBJ2-7; tentative D call: TRBD1 (6 bases). Trimming took 4 bases from V and 1 from J, leaving 11 bases between them. Germline V CDR1 and CDR2: MDHEN, SYDVKM. The CDR3 is 14 amino acids. The DNA for the CDR3 is TGTGCCAGCAGTTCACCTACAGGGTCCTACGAGCAGTACTTC. Protein: CASSSPTGSYEQYF.

The chain recombines TRBV11-1 with TRBJ2-1, with D perhaps TRBD2 (6 bases). CDR1 SGHAT and CDR2 FQDESV come from the germline V gene (reference sequence). V shed 4 bases and J shed 3 bases, with 13 bases lying between them. There are 15 residues in the CDR3. The CDR3 loop reads CASSSPGGYYNEQFF. The CDR3 coding sequence is TGTGCCAGCAGCTCGCCTGGGGGGTACTACAATGAGCAGTTCTTC.

The CDR3 DNA reads as TGCGCCAGCAGCGTAGGACTAGCGGGAGAAGAGACCCAGTACTTC. As protein: CASSVGLAGEETQYF. The chain has TRBV5-1 and TRBJ2-5; 13 bases map to TRBD2. Germline V CDR1 and CDR2: SGHRS, YFSETQ. V lost 4 bases to trimming and J lost 3 bases; unmatched junction nucleotides: 3. The CDR3 is made up of 15 amino acids. The complete variable domain, with remaining parts taken from reference TRBV5-1 and TRBJ2-5, reads KAGVTQTPRYLIKTRGQQVTLSCSPISGHRSVSWYQQTPGQGLQFLFEYFSETQRNKGNFPGRFSGRQFSNSRSEMNVSTLELGDSALYLCASSVGLAGEETQYFGPGTRLLVL.

V usage is TRBV15 and J usage is TRBJ2-5; TRBD2 might be the D (6 bases). V lost 1 base to trimming and J lost 5 bases, with 20 bases between them. The V gene's germline CDR1 is LNHNV and CDR2 YYDKDF (reference sequence). The CDR3 covers 17 residues. In nucleotides, the CDR3 is TGTGCCACCAGCAGAGCCTTACTAGCTGAAGGCTCGGAGACCCAGTACTTC. It encodes CATSRALLAEGSETQYF.

The chain has TRBV7-9 and TRBJ2-7, with 9 positions matching TRBD1. With V trimmed by 5 bases and J by 6 bases, 5 bases remained unmatched. The CDR3 totals 13 residues. CDR1 is SEHNR and CDR2 is FQNEAQ in the germline V gene (reference sequence). The CDR3 bases are TGTGCCAGCAGCGCGACAGGGGGTCGCGAGCAGTACTTC. Its protein is CASSATGGREQYF.

The chain couples TRBV5-5 to TRBJ2-7; TRBD1 agrees at 8 bases. V dropped 5 bases and J dropped 1; count of bases not matched to a gene: 8. This CDR3 is built from 15 residues. From germline, CDR1 is SGHKS and CDR2 YYEKEE (reference sequence). The CDR3 reads CASSSAGTGSYEQYF. The DNA of the CDR3 is TGTGCCAGCAGTAGTGCCGGGACAGGTTCCTACGAGCAGTACTTC. The full variable domain, with the rest looked up from reference TRBV5-5 and TRBJ2-7, is DAGVTQSPTHLIKTRGQQVTLRCSPISGHKSVSWYQQVLGQGPQFIFQYYEKEERGRGNFPDRFSARQFPNYSSELNVNALLLGDSALYLCASSSAGTGSYEQYFGPGTRLTVT.